The clone carrying this T cell receptor beta chain was counted a single time. The antigen is not known. The sample comes from a study of cytomegalovirus exposure and HLA in healthy donors. Across the whole study: It was reported in a later analysis that the same platform had been used for the 120 or so validation repertoires as for the approximately 700 first-cohort repertoires. General study results and limits: It was about 180 TCR beta chains that were listed as cytomegalovirus-associated. The tendency of first-cohort TCR clusters to co-occur in the roughly 110 validation repertoires was the finding of a later analysis.

Between the trimmed V and J ends, which lost 4 bases and 1 base, there was a span of 7 bases. CDR3 length: 13 residues. CDR1 is MNHNS, CDR2 SASEGT, per germline. Clones were sequenced by immunoSEQ multiplex PCR, and TCRdb holds only the in-frame ones, with some missing. The sample shows around 120,000 clones, roughly 89% of them seen only once. This clonotype was obtained from a woman aged 18-35 years in good health and CMV-seronegative. Sequencing used PBMCs. J is TRBJ1-1 and V is TRBV6-1; no reliable D call. As DNA, the CDR3 is TGTGCCAGCAGTGTCTCCTGGAACACTGAAGCTTTCTTT. Translation gives CASSVSWNTEAFF.